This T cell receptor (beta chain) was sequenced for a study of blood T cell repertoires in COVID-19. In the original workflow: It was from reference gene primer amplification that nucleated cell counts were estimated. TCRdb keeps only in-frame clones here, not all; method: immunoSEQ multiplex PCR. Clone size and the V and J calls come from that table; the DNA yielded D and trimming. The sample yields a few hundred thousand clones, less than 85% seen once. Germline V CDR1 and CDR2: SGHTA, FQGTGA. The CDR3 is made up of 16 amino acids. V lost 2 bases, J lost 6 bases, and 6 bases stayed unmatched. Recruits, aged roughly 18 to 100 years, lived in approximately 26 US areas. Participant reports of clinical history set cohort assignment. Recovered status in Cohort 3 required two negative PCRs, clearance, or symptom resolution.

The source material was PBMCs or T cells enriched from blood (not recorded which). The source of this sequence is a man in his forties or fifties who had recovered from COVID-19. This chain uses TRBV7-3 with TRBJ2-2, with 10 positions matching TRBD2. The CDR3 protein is CASSLHSGRAPGELFF. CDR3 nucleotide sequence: TGTGCCAGCAGCTTACACAGCGGGAGGGCCCCCGGGGAGCTGTTTTTT.